These T cell receptor beta chains were read from a single sample in a study of response to subunit inactivated influenza vaccine. TCRdb re-called the RT-PCR reads with MiXCR, one entry per CDR3 protein. The data contain more than 200,000 distinct CDR3 sequences, more than 9% of them singletons. The material sequenced was non-naive T cells sorted from PBMCs, taken around two weeks before vaccination. These receptors originate from a man aged 50 or older who received an inactivated influenza vaccine. Both conserved end residues are part of each CDR3. A D gene is named only where the DNA matches it firmly. Only some rows state a clone size, as once, few, many or a class for expanded clones.

d_call: NA; clone_size: NA; v_call: TRBV7-2; j_call: TRBJ1-2; cdr3_nt: TGTGCCAGCAGCTTCGCTAGGGTTAACTATGGCTACACCTTC; cdr3_aa: CASSFARVNYGYTF
d_call: NA; clone_size: few; v_call: TRBV7-2; j_call: TRBJ2-7; cdr3_nt: TGTGCCAGCAGCTTACAAGCGGGCTACTACGAGCAGTACTTC; cdr3_aa: CASSLQAGYYEQYF
d_call: NA; clone_size: many; v_call: TRBV5-1; j_call: TRBJ2-7; cdr3_nt: TGCGCCAGCAGCTCGGACCCAGGCACATATGAGCAGTACTTC; cdr3_aa: CASSSDPGTYEQYF
d_call: NA; clone_size: NA; v_call: TRBV5-1; j_call: TRBJ1-1; cdr3_nt: TGCGCCAGCAGCTTGCAGGGTTGGAACACTGAAGCTTTCTTT; cdr3_aa: CASSLQGWNTEAFF
d_call: TRBD1; clone_size: NA; v_call: TRBV20-1; j_call: TRBJ1-1; cdr3_nt: TGCAGTGCTGTCGGGACAGGGGGATTTATTGCTTTCTTT; cdr3_aa: CSAVGTGGFIAFF
d_call: TRBD2; clone_size: NA; v_call: TRBV7-6; j_call: TRBJ2-3; cdr3_nt: TGTGCCAGCAGCTTAGGGGGCGGGAGTTCGGCAGATACGCAGTATTTT; cdr3_aa: CASSLGGGSSADTQYF
d_call: NA; clone_size: few; v_call: TRBV2; j_call: TRBJ1-1; cdr3_nt: TGTGCCAGCAGCGAGCCACGGACGGTGAACACTGAAGCTTTCTTT; cdr3_aa: CASSEPRTVNTEAFF
d_call: NA; clone_size: once; v_call: TRBV28; j_call: TRBJ1-5; cdr3_nt: TGTGCCAGCAGCCCGATCAGGGAGGATCAGCCCCAGCATTTT; cdr3_aa: CASSPIREDQPQHF
d_call: TRBD1; clone_size: few; v_call: TRBV4-2; j_call: TRBJ2-3; cdr3_nt: TGTGCCAGCAGCCAAGATCTGAGAGGACAGGGATCAGATACGCAGTATTTT; cdr3_aa: CASSQDLRGQGSDTQYF
d_call: TRBD1; clone_size: few; v_call: TRBV11-2; j_call: TRBJ1-2; cdr3_nt: TGTGCCAGCAGGGACATCCCGGGCATCTTAAGGGACAGAGCTAACTATGGCTACACCTTC; cdr3_aa: CASRDIPGILRDRANYGYTF
d_call: NA; clone_size: NA; v_call: TRBV4-1; j_call: TRBJ2-1; cdr3_nt: TGCGCCAGCAGCCAAGAGCCAGATTTATACTATGAGCAGTTCTTC; cdr3_aa: CASSQEPDLYYEQFF
d_call: NA; clone_size: NA; v_call: TRBV7-8; j_call: TRBJ1-6; cdr3_nt: TGTGCCAGCAGCGTCAGGGATCGTCGGTCACCCCTCCACTTT; cdr3_aa: CASSVRDRRSPLHF
d_call: NA; clone_size: few; v_call: TRBV15; j_call: TRBJ2-1; cdr3_nt: TGTGCCACCAGCAGGGAGGACAAATACAATGAGCAGTTCTTC; cdr3_aa: CATSREDKYNEQFF
d_call: TRBD1; clone_size: few; v_call: TRBV3-1; j_call: TRBJ1-1; cdr3_nt: TGTGCCAGCAGCCAAGCAGGGGGTGACACTGAAGCTTTCTTT; cdr3_aa: CASSQAGGDTEAFF
d_call: NA; clone_size: NA; v_call: TRBV7-9; j_call: TRBJ1-2; cdr3_nt: TGTGCCAGCAGCCGAGACGATTTGGATGGCTACACCTTC; cdr3_aa: CASSRDDLDGYTF
d_call: TRBD1; clone_size: many; v_call: TRBV12-3/TRBV12-4; j_call: TRBJ2-7; cdr3_nt: TGTGCCAGCAGAGGGACAGGGTACGAGCAGTACTTC; cdr3_aa: CASRGTGYEQYF
d_call: NA; clone_size: few; v_call: TRBV3-1; j_call: TRBJ2-5; cdr3_nt: TGTGCTAGCAGGGCCCAGTCCTGGTCCAGAGAGACCCAGTACTTC; cdr3_aa: CASRAQSWSRETQYF
d_call: NA; clone_size: NA; v_call: TRBV19; j_call: TRBJ1-6; cdr3_nt: TGTGCCAGTAGTAAGGCCGATTCACCCCTCCACTTT; cdr3_aa: CASSKADSPLHF
d_call: TRBD2; clone_size: NA; v_call: TRBV3-1; j_call: TRBJ2-1; cdr3_nt: TGTGCCAGCAGCCAAGCTAGCGGGAGGTCCTACAATGAGCAGTTCTTC; cdr3_aa: CASSQASGRSYNEQFF
d_call: TRBD2; clone_size: many; v_call: TRBV10-3; j_call: TRBJ2-1; cdr3_nt: TGTGCCGTTACCGGGACTAGTAGGAACAATGAGCAGTTCTTC; cdr3_aa: CAVTGTSRNNEQFF
d_call: NA; clone_size: NA; v_call: TRBV20-1; j_call: TRBJ2-5; cdr3_nt: TGCAGTGCTAGAGAGGGGGGTTCGTACCAAGAGACCCAGTACTTC; cdr3_aa: CSAREGGSYQETQYF
d_call: NA; clone_size: few; v_call: TRBV6-4; j_call: TRBJ2-1; cdr3_nt: TGTGCCAGCAGTAGGGACTTCTTCAATGAGCAGTTCTTC; cdr3_aa: CASSRDFFNEQFF
d_call: TRBD1; clone_size: few; v_call: TRBV20-1; j_call: TRBJ1-4; cdr3_nt: TGCAGTGCTATGCACAGGGGGGCGTATGAAAAACTGTTTTTT; cdr3_aa: CSAMHRGAYEKLFF
d_call: NA; clone_size: NA; v_call: TRBV15; j_call: TRBJ2-1; cdr3_nt: TGTGCCACCAGCAGGGAACGACTGAGGGAATGGCATGAGCAGTTCTTC; cdr3_aa: CATSRERLREWHEQFF